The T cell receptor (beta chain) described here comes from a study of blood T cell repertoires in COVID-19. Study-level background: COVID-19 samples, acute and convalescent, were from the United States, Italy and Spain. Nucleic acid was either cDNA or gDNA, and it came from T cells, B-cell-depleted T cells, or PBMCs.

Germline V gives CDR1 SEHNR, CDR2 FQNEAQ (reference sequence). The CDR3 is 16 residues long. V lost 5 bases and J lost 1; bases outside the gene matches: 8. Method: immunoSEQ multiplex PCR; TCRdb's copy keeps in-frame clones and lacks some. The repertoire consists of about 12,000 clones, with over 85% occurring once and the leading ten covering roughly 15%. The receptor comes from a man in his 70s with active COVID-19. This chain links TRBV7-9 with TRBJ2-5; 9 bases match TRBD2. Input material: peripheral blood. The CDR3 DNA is TGTGCCAGCAGCCCCCGACTAGCGGCACCCCAAGAGACCCAGTACTTC. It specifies CASSPRLAAPQETQYF.